This T cell receptor beta chain came from a study of T cell repertoires in aging, cancer and after chemotherapy. Background on the study: Clear clonal overlap appeared across healthy donor samples taken over several months to years.

Multiplex touch-down PCR with TRB-A/B primers amplified rearranged V-D-J TRB sequences. TCRdb re-called the multiplex PCR reads with MiXCR, one entry per CDR3 protein. The table shows more than 6,500 distinct CDR3 sequences, with about 35% occurring only once. Peripheral blood genomic DNA, not sorted cells or RNA, was the template. Findings and caveats of the study: Loss of evenness, beyond lost richness, contributed to age-related TCR diversity decline in cancer patients. Compared with age-matched healthy donors, untreated hematological or solid cancer patients showed higher blood TCR clonality. Immunological memory after chemotherapy cannot be judged from the repertoire data.

On this clonotype: The antigen remains unidentified.

J was trimmed by 5 bases and V by 6 bases; bases with no gene match: 6. The CDR3 loop spans 14 amino acids. CDR1 and CDR2 (germline): SGHTA, FQGNSA. The sample was blood. This receptor was taken from a human donor in good health. The chain is built from TRBV7-2 and TRBJ1-4; 7 bases match TRBD1. The CDR3 protein is CASSEAGGNEKLFF. The CDR3 coding sequence is TGTGCCAGCAGTGAAGCAGGGGGGAATGAAAAACTGTTTTTT.